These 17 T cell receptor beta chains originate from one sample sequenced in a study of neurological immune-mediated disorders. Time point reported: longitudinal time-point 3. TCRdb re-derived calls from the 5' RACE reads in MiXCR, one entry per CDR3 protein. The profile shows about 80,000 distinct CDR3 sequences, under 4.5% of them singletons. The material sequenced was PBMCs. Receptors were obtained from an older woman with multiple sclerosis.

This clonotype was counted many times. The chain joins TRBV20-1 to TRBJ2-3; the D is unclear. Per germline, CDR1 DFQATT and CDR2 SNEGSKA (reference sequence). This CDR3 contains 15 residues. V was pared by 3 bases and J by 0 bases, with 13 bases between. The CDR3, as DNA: TGCAGTGCTAGCTTGGGAAGAACTAGCACAGATACGCAGTATTTT. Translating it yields CSASLGRTSTDTQYF.

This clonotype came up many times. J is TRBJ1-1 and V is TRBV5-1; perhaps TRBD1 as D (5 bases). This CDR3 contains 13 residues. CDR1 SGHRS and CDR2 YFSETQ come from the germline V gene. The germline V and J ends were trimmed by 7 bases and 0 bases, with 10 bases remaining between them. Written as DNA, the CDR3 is TGCGCCAGCGCGACAGCCATGAACACTGAAGCTTTCTTT. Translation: CASATAMNTEAFF.

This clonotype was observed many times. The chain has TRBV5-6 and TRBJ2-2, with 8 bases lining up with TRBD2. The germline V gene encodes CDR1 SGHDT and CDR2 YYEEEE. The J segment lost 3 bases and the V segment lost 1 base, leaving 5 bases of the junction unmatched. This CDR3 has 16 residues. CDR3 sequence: CASSLFRGGDTGELFF. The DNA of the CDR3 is TGTGCCAGCAGCTTGTTTCGGGGGGGCGACACCGGGGAGCTGTTTTTT.

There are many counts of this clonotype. The CDR3 spells CASSRTVNLYNEQFF. CDR3 DNA sequence: TGTGCCAGCAGCCGGACAGTCAACCTTTACAATGAGCAGTTCTTC. This sequence joins TRBV7-2 and TRBJ2-1, with D tentatively TRBD1 (6 bases). Deletions cut 5 bases from V and 4 bases from J, with 15 bases between. The CDR3 runs 15 residues. Germline-derived CDR1 and CDR2 are SGHTA and FQGNSA.

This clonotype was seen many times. CDR3 sequence (DNA): TGCGCCAGCAGCTTGTCCAGCGGTAGCTCCTACAATGAGCAGTTCTTC. It codes for CASSLSSGSSYNEQFF. The V and J genes are TRBV5-1 and TRBJ2-1; D is perhaps TRBD2 (5 bases). The CDR3 runs 16 residues. The V end lost 1 base, the J end lost 0 bases, and 11 bases lay between the germline ends. CDR1 is SGHRS and CDR2 is YFSETQ in the germline V gene. The variable domain in full, with the rest retrieved from reference TRBV5-1 and TRBJ2-1, is KAGVTQTPRYLIKTRGQQVTLSCSPISGHRSVSWYQQTPGQGLQFLFEYFSETQRNKGNFPGRFSGRQFSNSRSEMNVSTLELGDSALYLCASSLSSGSSYNEQFFGPGTRLTVL.

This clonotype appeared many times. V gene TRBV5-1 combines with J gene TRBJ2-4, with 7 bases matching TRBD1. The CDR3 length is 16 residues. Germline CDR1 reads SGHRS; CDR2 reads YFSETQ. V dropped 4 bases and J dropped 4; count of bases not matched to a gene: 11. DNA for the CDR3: TGCGCCAGCAGCCCAATGCAGGGGGTCGGTAAAAACATTCAGTACTTC. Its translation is CASSPMQGVGKNIQYF.

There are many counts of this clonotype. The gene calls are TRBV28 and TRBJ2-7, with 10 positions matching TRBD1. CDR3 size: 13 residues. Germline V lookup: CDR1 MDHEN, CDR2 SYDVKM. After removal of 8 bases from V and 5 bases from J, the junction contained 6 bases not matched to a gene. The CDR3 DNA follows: TGTGCCAGCCGAGACAGGGGGCGAGACGAGCAGTACTTC. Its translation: CASRDRGRDEQYF.

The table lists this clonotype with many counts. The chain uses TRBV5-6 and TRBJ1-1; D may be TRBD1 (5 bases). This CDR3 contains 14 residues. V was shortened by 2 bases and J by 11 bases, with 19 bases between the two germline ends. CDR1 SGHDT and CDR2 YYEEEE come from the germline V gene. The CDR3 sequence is CASSFFGGVTEAFF. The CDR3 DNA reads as TGTGCCAGCAGCTTCTTCGGGGGGGTGACGGAGGCTTTCTTT.

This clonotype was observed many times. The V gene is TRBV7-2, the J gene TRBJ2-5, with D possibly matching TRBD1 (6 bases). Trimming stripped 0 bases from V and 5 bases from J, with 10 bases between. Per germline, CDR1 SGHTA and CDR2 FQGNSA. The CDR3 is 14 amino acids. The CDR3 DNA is TGTGCCAGCAGCTTAGCGGGGCAGGGGGAGACCCAGTACTTC. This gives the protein CASSLAGQGETQYF.

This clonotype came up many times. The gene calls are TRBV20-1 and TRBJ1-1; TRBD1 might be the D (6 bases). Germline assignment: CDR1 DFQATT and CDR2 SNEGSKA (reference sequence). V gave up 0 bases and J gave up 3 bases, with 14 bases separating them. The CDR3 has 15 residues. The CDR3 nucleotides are TGCAGTGCTAGAGATCAGGGGCAGGGATACACTGAAGCTTTCTTT. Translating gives CSARDQGQGYTEAFF.

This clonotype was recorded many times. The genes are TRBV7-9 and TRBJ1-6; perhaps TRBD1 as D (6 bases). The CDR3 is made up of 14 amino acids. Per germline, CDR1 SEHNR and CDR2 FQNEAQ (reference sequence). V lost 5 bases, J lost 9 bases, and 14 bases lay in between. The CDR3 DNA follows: TGTGCCAGCAGCCCCCAGGGGATTGGTTCACCCCTCCACTTT. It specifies CASSPQGIGSPLHF.

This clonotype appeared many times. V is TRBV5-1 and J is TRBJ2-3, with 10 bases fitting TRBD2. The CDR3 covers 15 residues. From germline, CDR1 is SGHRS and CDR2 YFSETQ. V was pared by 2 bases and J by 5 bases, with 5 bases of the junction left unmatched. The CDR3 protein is CASSLTSGVRDTQYF. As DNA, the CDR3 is TGCGCCAGCAGCTTAACTAGCGGGGTGAGAGATACGCAGTATTTT.

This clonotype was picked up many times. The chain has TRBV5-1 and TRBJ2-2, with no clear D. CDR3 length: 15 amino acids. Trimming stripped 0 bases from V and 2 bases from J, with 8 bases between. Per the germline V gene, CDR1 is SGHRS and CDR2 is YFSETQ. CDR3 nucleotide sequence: TGCGCCAGCAGCTTGGTCCGCGAAAACACCGGGGAGCTGTTTTTT. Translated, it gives CASSLVRENTGELFF.

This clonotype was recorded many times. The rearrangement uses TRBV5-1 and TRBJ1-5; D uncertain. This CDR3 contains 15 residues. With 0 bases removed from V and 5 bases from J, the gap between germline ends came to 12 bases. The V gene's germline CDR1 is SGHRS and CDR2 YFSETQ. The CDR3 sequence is CASSLVPGGDQPQHF. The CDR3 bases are TGCGCCAGCAGCTTGGTTCCAGGTGGGGATCAGCCCCAGCATTTT.

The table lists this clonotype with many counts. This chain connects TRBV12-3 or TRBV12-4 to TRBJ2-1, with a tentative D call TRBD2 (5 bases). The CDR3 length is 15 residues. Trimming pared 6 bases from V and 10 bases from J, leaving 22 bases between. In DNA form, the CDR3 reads TGTGCCAGCAGGGCCCTGAGCGGAACCCTTAGGGAGCAGTTCTTC. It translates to CASRALSGTLREQFF.

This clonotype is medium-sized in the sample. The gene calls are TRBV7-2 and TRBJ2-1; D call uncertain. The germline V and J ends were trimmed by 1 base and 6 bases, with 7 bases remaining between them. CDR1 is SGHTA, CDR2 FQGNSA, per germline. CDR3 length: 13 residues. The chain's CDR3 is CASSLEVANEQFF. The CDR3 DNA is TGTGCCAGCAGCTTAGAAGTAGCCAATGAGCAGTTCTTC. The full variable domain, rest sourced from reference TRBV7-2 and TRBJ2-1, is GAGVSQSPSNKVTEKGKDVELRCDPISGHTALYWYRQSLGQGLEFLIYFQGNSAPDKSGLPSDRFSAERTGGSVSTLTIQRTQQEDSAVYLCASSLEVANEQFFGPGTRLTVL.

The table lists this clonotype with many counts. Written as DNA, the CDR3 is TGCAGTGCTAGCAGGCAGGGGGCTAACACCGGGGAGCTGTTTTTT. Translation: CSASRQGANTGELFF. The chain combines TRBV20-1 with TRBJ2-2; 8 bases match TRBD1. The CDR3 has 15 amino acids. V dropped 3 bases and J dropped 2; count of bases not matched to a gene: 5. Germline assignment: CDR1 DFQATT and CDR2 SNEGSKA (reference sequence).